Listed below are T cell receptor beta chains from one sample, sequenced in a study of blood T cell repertoires in COVID-19. Using immunoSEQ multiplex PCR, the repertoire was profiled, and TCRdb retains in-frame clones only, with some absent. The top ten hold approximately 17% of the sample, which has around 25,000 clones, under 90% seen once. Sequencing was performed on peripheral blood. The receptors stem from a woman older than 75 with acute or convalescent COVID-19. Each CDR3 is given without its conserved first and last residue.

J gene: TRBJ1-5; V gene: TRBV30; CDR3 protein: AWSPGSSQPQH
J gene: TRBJ2-7; V gene: TRBV9; CDR3 protein: ASSGGADYEQY
J gene: TRBJ1-4; V gene: TRBV6-5; CDR3 protein: ATARDRGEKLF
J gene: TRBJ2-1; V gene: TRBV14; CDR3 protein: ASSQVVGRAGNEQF
J gene: TRBJ2-2; V gene: TRBV3-1/TRBV3-2; CDR3 protein: ASSRRTLNSAGYTGELF
J gene: TRBJ2-5; V gene: TRBV29-1; CDR3 protein: SVVRGETQY
J gene: TRBJ1-2; V gene: TRBV5-1; CDR3 protein: ASSAPGANYGYT
J gene: TRBJ1-2; V gene: TRBV6-5; CDR3 protein: ASSYSNRQVDGYT
J gene: TRBJ2-3; V gene: TRBV11-2; CDR3 protein: ASSFLSVDTQY
J gene: TRBJ2-3; V gene: TRBV2; CDR3 protein: ASSDRNSGSHSTDTQY
J gene: TRBJ2-2; V gene: TRBV6-5; CDR3 protein: ASRARLAASGELF
J gene: TRBJ2-1; V gene: TRBV12-3/TRBV12-4; CDR3 protein: ASTLDWFGEQF
J gene: TRBJ2-2; V gene: TRBV7-9; CDR3 protein: ASSLGQVSNTGELF
J gene: TRBJ1-5; V gene: TRBV29-1; CDR3 protein: SVAGDSQPQH
J gene: TRBJ2-4; V gene: TRBV4-1; CDR3 protein: ASSQEGTGAPKNIQY
J gene: TRBJ2-3; V gene: TRBV29-1; CDR3 protein: SVGSGGTDTQY
J gene: TRBJ2-3; V gene: TRBV21-1; CDR3 protein: ASSRSSGRPPPDTQY
J gene: TRBJ1-2; V gene: TRBV2; CDR3 protein: ASRNGQVRYYT
J gene: TRBJ1-6; V gene: TRBV25-1; CDR3 protein: ASSECTDYNSPLH
J gene: TRBJ2-7; V gene: TRBV29-1; CDR3 protein: SVDGTGVGEQY
J gene: TRBJ2-7; V gene: TRBV19; CDR3 protein: ASSMGPGEQY
J gene: TRBJ2-1; V gene: TRBV30; CDR3 protein: AWSVGLAGVDEQF
J gene: TRBJ2-2; V gene: TRBV9; CDR3 protein: ASSAGQVTNTGELF
J gene: TRBJ2-3; V gene: TRBV3-1/TRBV3-2; CDR3 protein: ASKRQGSRTDTQY
J gene: TRBJ1-1; V gene: TRBV5-1; CDR3 protein: ASSWRTQGGTEAF
J gene: TRBJ1-4; V gene: TRBV18; CDR3 protein: ASSSGQGGEKLF
J gene: TRBJ2-5; V gene: TRBV1; CDR3 protein: TSSQERVVRGGRETQY
J gene: TRBJ1-5; V gene: TRBV6-2/TRBV6-3; CDR3 protein: ASSYRRVGTGHSSSNQPQH
J gene: TRBJ1-1; V gene: TRBV15; CDR3 protein: ATRKQGALNTEAF
J gene: TRBJ2-6; V gene: TRBV15; CDR3 protein: ATSRTDRGAGANVLT
J gene: TRBJ2-3; V gene: TRBV3-1/TRBV3-2; CDR3 protein: ASSQVGESTDTQY